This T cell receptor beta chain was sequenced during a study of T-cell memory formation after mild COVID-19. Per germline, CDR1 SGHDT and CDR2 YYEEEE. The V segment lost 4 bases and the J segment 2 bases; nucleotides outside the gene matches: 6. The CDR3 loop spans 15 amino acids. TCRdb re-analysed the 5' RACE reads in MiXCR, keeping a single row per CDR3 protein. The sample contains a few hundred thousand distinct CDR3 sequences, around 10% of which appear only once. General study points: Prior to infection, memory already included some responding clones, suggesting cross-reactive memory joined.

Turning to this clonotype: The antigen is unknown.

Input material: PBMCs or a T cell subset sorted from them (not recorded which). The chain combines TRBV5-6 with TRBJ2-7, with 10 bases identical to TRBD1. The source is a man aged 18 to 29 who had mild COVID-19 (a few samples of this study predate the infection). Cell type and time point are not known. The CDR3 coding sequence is TGTGCCAGCAGCCGCCCGGGACAGGGGACCTACGAGCAGTACGTC. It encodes CASSRPGQGTYEQYV.